Listed below are T cell receptor beta chains from one sample, sequenced in a study of blood T cell repertoires in COVID-19. TCRdb's copy holds only in-frame clones and misses some; the assay was immunoSEQ multiplex PCR. This table has roughly 35,000 clones, around 80% appearing once. Specimen: peripheral blood. These receptors originate from a woman in her sixties or seventies with acute or convalescent COVID-19. Both conserved end residues are part of each CDR3. D genes are given only for firm matches. Rows may omit the clone size; those that give it use once, few, many or a size class.

D gene	V gene	J gene	clone size	CDR3 protein	CDR3 DNA
-	TRBV12-3/TRBV12-4	TRBJ1-6	-	CASTEGGSPLHF	TGTGCCAGCACGGAGGGTGGGTCACCCCTCCACTTT
TRBD2	TRBV9	TRBJ2-1	-	CASSYSSGGFDEQFF	TGTGCCAGCAGCTATTCCAGCGGGGGGTTCGATGAGCAGTTCTTC
TRBD2	TRBV19	TRBJ2-7	-	CASSPRMRGDPSSYEQYF	TGTGCCAGTAGTCCCCGGATGCGGGGGGACCCGAGCTCCTACGAGCAGTACTTC
-	TRBV18	TRBJ1-1	-	CASSPPSGAGGTFF	TGTGCCAGCTCACCACCATCAGGGGCAGGTGGAACTTTCTTT
-	TRBV4-1	TRBJ2-7	-	CASSQYAGQVYEQYF	TGCGCCAGCAGCCAATATGCAGGGCAAGTCTACGAGCAGTACTTC
-	TRBV7-9	TRBJ2-7	-	CASSSWRGRDEQYF	TGTGCCAGCAGCTCCTGGAGGGGGAGGGACGAGCAGTACTTC
TRBD1	TRBV6-1	TRBJ1-2	few	CASSDRQGETPYTF	TGTGCCAGCAGTGACCGACAGGGAGAGACCCCTTACACCTTC
TRBD1	TRBV6-4	TRBJ1-2	-	CASSVGGQRETF	TGTGCCAGCAGTGTTGGGGGACAGAGAGAAACCTTC
-	TRBV6-5	TRBJ1-2	few	CASNVGQGAIYGYTF	TGTGCCAGCAACGTGGGCCAAGGGGCTATCTATGGCTACACCTTC
TRBD1	TRBV6-5	TRBJ2-7	-	CASSDRAYYEQYF	TGTGCCAGCAGCGACAGGGCTTACTACGAGCAGTACTTC
TRBD1	TRBV25-1	TRBJ1-2	-	CASTGGQGRGYTF	TGTGCCAGCACGGGGGGACAGGGAAGAGGCTACACCTTC
-	TRBV10-1	TRBJ1-3	-	CASSERGKSGNTIYF	TGCGCCAGCAGCGAGAGAGGGAAATCTGGAAACACCATATATTTT
-	TRBV20-1	TRBJ2-7	-	CSASNPSNYEQYF	TGCAGTGCTAGTAACCCTAGCAACTACGAGCAGTACTTC
TRBD2	TRBV5-1	TRBJ2-3	-	CASSLAVAGDTQYF	TGCGCCAGCAGCTTGGCGGTAGCGGGGGATACGCAGTATTTT
-	TRBV5-6	TRBJ2-3	-	CASSLGAGPDTQYF	TGTGCCAGCAGCTTAGGGGCAGGGCCAGATACGCAGTATTTT
-	TRBV4-2	TRBJ1-4	-	CASSQGRGGDEKLFF	TGTGCCAGCAGCCAAGGGCGGGGTGGGGATGAAAAACTGTTTTTT
-	TRBV15	TRBJ1-5	-	CATSTGWGQPQHF	TGTGCCACCTCGACAGGCTGGGGGCAGCCCCAGCATTTT
-	TRBV19	TRBJ1-2	-	CASTPSSLQQGYGYTF	TGTGCCAGTACTCCCTCGAGCCTACAACAGGGCTATGGCTACACCTTC
-	TRBV29-1	TRBJ1-3	-	CSVDFTGSSGNTIYF	TGCAGCGTTGATTTTACAGGAAGCTCTGGAAACACCATATATTTT
-	TRBV28	TRBJ2-1	-	CASSFGEQFF	TGTGCCAGCAGTTTCGGTGAGCAGTTCTTC
-	TRBV19	TRBJ1-1	-	CASTNGGIGTEAFF	TGTGCCAGTACCAATGGGGGGATAGGCACTGAAGCTTTCTTT
-	TRBV29-1	TRBJ2-5	few	CSEKDKQGTQYF	TGCAGCGAAAAAGACAAGCAGGGGACCCAGTACTTC
-	TRBV27	TRBJ2-3	once	CASSLLGRDTDTQYF	TGTGCCAGCAGTTTATTGGGCAGGGACACAGATACGCAGTATTTT
TRBD1	TRBV5-1	TRBJ2-1	-	CASSWTGNIDEQFF	TGCGCCAGCAGCTGGACAGGGAACATAGATGAGCAGTTCTTC
-	TRBV6-5	TRBJ1-5	few	CASSYSNQGLQPQHF	TGTGCCAGCAGTTACTCGAATCAGGGGCTGCAGCCCCAGCATTTT
TRBD1	TRBV2	TRBJ1-2	-	CASSKDRGNYGYTF	TGTGCCAGCAGTAAGGACAGGGGTAACTATGGCTACACCTTC
-	TRBV14	TRBJ2-7	-	CASSHHKRDSRGRSYEQYF	TGTGCCAGCAGCCATCACAAACGGGACAGCCGAGGGAGGTCCTACGAGCAGTACTTC
-	TRBV3-1/TRBV3-2	TRBJ2-2	-	CASSPYSGQVNTGELFF	TGTGCCAGCAGCCCATATAGCGGACAGGTGAACACCGGGGAGCTGTTTTTT
-	TRBV18	TRBJ1-5	-	CASSLSDSVNQPQHF	TGTGCCAGCTCACTTTCGGACAGCGTAAATCAGCCCCAGCATTTT
TRBD1	TRBV4-1	TRBJ1-5	-	CASSQEGTGTGRINQPQHF	TGCGCCAGCAGCCAAGAGGGTACCGGGACAGGAAGGATCAATCAGCCCCAGCATTTT
-	TRBV5-1	TRBJ2-7	-	CASSLVLGDEQYF	TGCGCCAGCAGCTTAGTGTTAGGAGACGAGCAGTACTTC
TRBD2	TRBV10-3	TRBJ2-7	once	CAISPSGGLNEQYF	TGTGCCATCAGTCCTAGCGGGGGTTTAAACGAGCAGTACTTC
TRBD1	TRBV10-1	TRBJ2-7	-	CASSMGQGNVRSYEQYF	TGCGCCAGCAGCATGGGACAGGGGAACGTCCGATCCTACGAGCAGTACTTC
TRBD1	TRBV28	TRBJ2-2	-	CASSLGDRVAGELFF	TGTGCCAGCAGTTTGGGGGACAGGGTCGCCGGGGAGCTGTTTTTT
TRBD2	TRBV11-3	TRBJ2-3	-	CASSPAGVEATDTQYF	TGTGCCAGCAGCCCGGCGGGGGTGGAGGCCACAGATACGCAGTATTTT
-	TRBV7-3	TRBJ2-3	-	CASSLGRTSTDTQYF	TGTGCCAGCAGCTTAGGTCGGACTAGCACAGATACGCAGTATTTT
TRBD1	TRBV30	TRBJ1-6	-	CAWSVDGTGNSPLHF	TGTGCCTGGAGTGTAGACGGGACAGGGAATTCACCCCTCCACTTT
-	TRBV21-1	TRBJ1-2	few	CASSKDGGLHGYTF	TGTGCCAGCAGCAAAGACGGGGGGCTTCATGGCTACACCTTC
-	TRBV14	TRBJ1-2	-	CASSQGVGVGGYTF	TGTGCCAGCAGCCAAGGAGTCGGGGTGGGTGGCTACACCTTC
-	TRBV3-1/TRBV3-2	TRBJ1-4	-	CASSSLGGTEKLFF	TGTGCCAGCAGCTCGTTGGGAGGGACCGAAAAACTGTTTTTT
-	TRBV6-2/TRBV6-3	TRBJ2-7	-	CASSTDRSSYEQYF	TGTGCCAGCAGCACCGACAGGTCCTCCTACGAGCAGTACTTC
-	TRBV7-8	TRBJ2-2	-	CASSAPGAGELFF	TGTGCCAGCAGCGCACCCGGTGCCGGGGAGCTGTTTTTT
-	TRBV12-3/TRBV12-4	TRBJ2-1	-	CASSLPERNEQFF	TGTGCCAGCAGTTTGCCAGAGCGCAATGAGCAGTTCTTC
TRBD2	TRBV2	TRBJ2-5	-	CASSLWTSRETQYF	TGTGCCAGCAGCCTCTGGACTAGCCGGGAGACCCAGTACTTC
TRBD2	TRBV13	TRBJ2-7	few	CASRPRTRKYEQYF	TGTGCCAGCAGGCCCCGGACTAGGAAGTACGAGCAGTACTTC
-	TRBV6-5	TRBJ1-6	few	CASRGGGVYNSPLHF	TGTGCCAGCAGAGGAGGGGGGGTCTATAATTCACCCCTCCACTTT
-	TRBV18	TRBJ2-4	-	CASSPGLENIQYF	TGTGCCAGCTCACCAGGACTGGAGAACATTCAGTACTTC
-	TRBV5-6	TRBJ1-6	-	CASSRVVGQGNSPLHF	TGTGCCAGCAGCCGGGTGGTGGGGCAGGGGAATTCACCCCTCCACTTT
TRBD1	TRBV6-6	TRBJ1-2	-	CASMSGQGNGYTF	TGTGCCAGCATGTCCGGACAGGGGAATGGCTACACCTTC